The rows below give T cell receptor beta chains drawn from one sample of a study of patients and donors after allogeneic stem cell transplantation. TCRdb reprocessed the RT-PCR reads via MiXCR and lists one record per CDR3 protein. This sample carries around 160,000 distinct CDR3 sequences, 30% of them seen once, and the ten largest clones take 3.2%. The sequenced material came from blood, either unsorted or a sorted T cell fraction (not recorded which). These receptors originate from a human donor who was either an allogeneic HSCT recipient or a stem cell or donor lymphocyte infusion donor (not recorded which). It is not recorded whose cells these are; they may come from a transplant donor. Each CDR3 is given with its conserved first and last residue. Clone size appears in some rows only: once, few, many, or a class for an expanded clone.

>TRBV4-3|TRBJ2-1|once
CASSQEIVGAYNEQFF
>TRBV6-4|TRBJ1-5|many
CASSDSGQVSSNQPQHF
>TRBV5-1|TRBJ1-1|many
CASSLAPLNTEAFF
>TRBV21-1|TRBJ2-7|-
CASSKSASGLTYEQYF
>TRBV28|TRBJ2-5|few
CASSRQGIGETQYF
>TRBV4-2|TRBJ1-1|few
CASSQDYQFLNTEAFF
>TRBV3-1|TRBJ1-1|medium-sized
CASSRSGTSYTEAFF
>TRBV9|TRBJ2-3|-
CASSSRDLYTDTQYF
>TRBV27|TRBJ2-1|-
CASSRPGLAVNEQFF
>TRBV10-3|TRBJ1-3|many
CAISESTGSGNTIYF
>TRBV7-9|TRBJ2-3|-
CAVVGDTQYF
>TRBV2|TRBJ2-7|-
CASTGQSYEQYF
>TRBV10-3|TRBJ2-1|-
CAISESGRQSYNEQFF
>TRBV7-2|TRBJ1-3|few
CASSGRISPGNTIYF
>TRBV4-1|TRBJ2-3|few
CASSHTSGRSTDTQYF
>TRBV12-3/TRBV12-4|TRBJ2-7|-
CASTQSPYEQYF
>TRBV5-1|TRBJ2-3|few
CASSLLGDRKTDTQYF
>TRBV29-1|TRBJ2-3|-
CSVGFSGEITDTQYF
>TRBV29-1|TRBJ2-7|-
CSVDPTGHSYEQYF
>TRBV4-2|TRBJ1-6|-
CASSQDSPLHF
>TRBV7-2|TRBJ1-1|few
CASSLRGSITEAFF
>TRBV12-3/TRBV12-4|TRBJ1-3|many
CASSFRRVSGNTIYF
>TRBV5-1|TRBJ1-6|-
CASSFYDPNNSPLHF
>TRBV12-3/TRBV12-4|TRBJ1-4|few
CASSFLFDRVATNEKLFF